This T cell receptor (beta chain) derives from a study of shared clonotypes between healthy human individuals (dated by TCRdb to the early 2020s). Describing the broader study: A few men and a couple of women, aged 18 to 49 years, made up the cohort. For each donor, CD4 naive and CD4 memory were each given three plates, CD8 naive was given two plates, and CD8 memory was given one plate. Blood TCR repertoires of a handful of healthy adults were deeply sequenced to estimate repertoire size and the extent of clonotype sharing between individuals. Libraries were prepared and TCR repertoires were sequenced by different laboratories using diverse techniques, in order to increase sequencing depth and limit assay-specific biases. Between about 0.8 and 9.5 billion PBMCs per donor were obtained by leukapheresis.

The donors were healthy, HIV-negative adults who had no recently reported acute infections or vaccinations. Every donor was a Caucasian adult residing in Nashville, Tennessee, USA. CD4+ T cells were enriched by magnetic negative selection, after which naive cells were positively selected on CD45RA and the negative fraction was taken as the memory subset. After blood collection by leukapheresis, PBMCs were isolated using Ficoll-Histopaque density gradient centrifugation and then cryopreserved in the vapor phase of liquid nitrogen. Analytical flow cytometry was used to check the purity and quantity of each magnetically sorted T cell population. Genomic DNA was isolated from every sorted fraction and measured by UV absorbance on a Nanodrop 2000c. TCR CDR3 regions were amplified from genomic DNA by multiplex PCR using the deep immunoSEQ assay. For each cell subset, the extracted genomic DNA was distributed evenly across all wells of several immunoSEQ 96-well plates, and each plate served as one replicate. Each replicate PCR for sorted subsets received approximately 220 ng genomic DNA, equal to roughly 30,000 T cell genomes. Purified libraries were quantified with a Qubit 3.0 fluorometer, sized on a Bioanalyzer 2100, and re-quantified with the KAPA Library Quantification kit. Every immunoSEQ 96-well plate was sequenced on a separate single-read 150-cycle Illumina NextSeq 550 flow cell. The authors processed their data as follows. Because the immunoSEQ output held only junctional sequences and lacked quality scores, the filtering could not match the filtering applied to full-length reads. To assign V/J genes and CDR3, sequences were annotated against IMGT germline references using PyIR, a Python wrapper for IgBLAST v1.9. Any read was removed if the V/J assignment was weak (E-value above 1e-6), the CDR3 was missing, or the read contained stop codons, out-of-frame junctions, or ambiguous translated residues. A V3J clonotype was defined by an identical inferred V gene, J gene, and CDR3 amino acid sequence. The percentage overlap between two repertoires was calculated by dividing the number of shared unique clonotypes by the size of the smaller repertoire. Repertoire richness was assessed with RTK rarefaction, the Chao1 estimator, and Recon v2.1 estimates of unobserved clonotypes. Generation probabilities were computed with OLGA for all TCRbeta clonotypes obtained by the gDNA method from a handful of donors. TCRdb holds this immuneACCESS table with in-frame rearrangements only. Some clones are missing; in checked studies, unresolved V genes explain under half, and the rest has no known cause. V and J calls and clone size come straight from that table; D and trimming were deduced from the DNA. This sample holds approximately 2.3 million clones; roughly 93% were observed only once. The ten largest make up about 0.41% of the sample.

General findings and caveats noted by the study authors: Approximately 5% of naive CD4, 3.5% of naive CD8, about 2.5% of memory CD4, and less than 0.45% of memory CD8 clonotypes were shared across several donors. Sampling was restricted to blood, and TCR repertoires in tissue are likely to differ from TCR repertoires in blood. Rarefaction of sorted-subset datasets indicated incomplete sequencing despite the large sequencing depth. Pairwise subsampling indicated that sequencing depth was expected to affect the degree of clonotype sharing among donors. Naive subsets generally had larger estimated clonotype richness than memory subsets did. The small number of donors limited the genetic and exposure-history diversity represented. Clonotypes shared by all four sorted-subset donors showed higher generation probabilities than non-shared clonotypes.

On this clone: There is no known antigen for this receptor. Within one base of it there is no much larger clone, and no base qualities were kept.

Including the terminal cysteine and phenylalanine, the CDR3 comprises 14 residues. The entry retains the CDR3 DNA only, 42 bases that are in frame from base 1. A distance of 10 bases separates the germline ends of V and J, which lose 0 bases and 5 bases respectively. Per the germline V gene, SGHTA is the CDR1 and FQGNSA is the CDR2. The sequence was obtained from a man aged 18 to 35 in good health. Some clones in this sample may be carry-over from other donors' samples. Sequenced material: naive CD4+ T cells from PBMCs. Explained via the paper, the cell subset or site label denotes: CD45RA+ positively selected. Recombination joined TRBV7-2 with TRBJ2-5; the D gene is perhaps TRBD1, from 6 matching bases. The CDR3 in this case is CASSLAQGMETQYF. The nucleotide sequence is given as TGTGCCAGCAGCTTAGCGCAGGGGATGGAGACCCAGTACTTC.